This entry is about one TCR beta chain. The junction differs from germline at one of its ends, possibly a read error. The authors reverse transcribed roughly 0.5 to 1 ug RNA with random hexamers. Using its own MiXCR run on the immunoSEQ multiplex PCR reads, TCRdb lists one record per CDR3 protein. The data contain about 430,000 distinct CDR3 sequences, 85% to 90% of them singletons. This entry is derived from a study of CD8 T cells in Susac syndrome. CDR1 and CDR2 (germline): MNHNS, SASEGT. The CDR3 totals 17 residues. The TCR comes from a human donor with multiple sclerosis. The chain couples TRBV6-1 to TRBJ2-5; D is ambiguous. Sequencing was performed on CD8+ T cells from PBMCs. As DNA, the CDR3 is TGTGCCAGCGGTGAAGCGTGGCACCAAGGATTGGGGGAGACCCAGTACTTC. Translating gives CASGEAWHQGLGETQYF.